A single sample gave rise to the 2 T cell receptor beta chains below, sequenced in a study of T cell responses to AZD1222 COVID-19 vaccine. The method was immunoSEQ multiplex PCR; TCRdb's version includes in-frame clones alone and lacks a portion of them. The data show 95,000 or so clones, 70% to 90% seen once. Sequenced here: peripheral blood, sampled on day 0 of AZD1222 vaccination. The source is an adult in good health.

The genes are TRBV6-5 and TRBJ1-1; D is possibly TRBD1 (5 bases). The CDR3 is 15 amino acids. Germline V gene lookup returns CDR1 MNHEY and CDR2 SVGAGI. The germline V and J ends were trimmed by 2 bases and 1 base, with 11 bases remaining between them. CDR3 sequence reads: CASSYGGGGNTEAFF. In DNA, the CDR3 is TGTGCCAGCAGTTACGGCGGGGGGGGGAACACTGAAGCTTTCTTT.

The chain links TRBV30 to TRBJ1-6; a possible D gene is TRBD1 (6 bases). Germline CDR1 is GTSNPN and CDR2 is SVGIG (reference sequence). V lost 4 bases and J lost 10, with 29 bases in between. The CDR3 sequence is 18 residues long. CDR3 bases: TGTGCCTGGACCACCACGCCGGTATGGGGGGCGGAGGACTCACCCCTCCACTTT. It specifies CAWTTTPVWGAEDSPLHF.